One sample yielded the 6 T cell receptor beta chains listed below, sequenced in a study of CD8 T cells in ankylosing spondylitis. One entry per CDR3 protein results from TCRdb running MiXCR on the 5' RACE reads. The sample records around 490,000 distinct CDR3 sequences, approximately 5.3% being singletons. The antigens for these receptors are not known. Overall study findings and caveats: Among TCR beta sequences, a motif of several highly homologous variants appeared characteristic of ankylosing spondylitis blood.

Specimen: blood, either unsorted or a sorted T cell fraction (not recorded which). The receptors derive from a male donor with ankylosing spondylitis.

This clonotype was observed many times. In nucleotides, the CDR3 is TGTGCCAGCAGCCGGATCGGGGGTGAGGGGACTGAAGCTTTCTTT. It translates to CASSRIGGEGTEAFF. The chain employs TRBV3-1 and TRBJ1-1; weak D call: TRBD1 (5 bases). V lost 4 bases, J lost 5 bases, and 17 bases lay in between. The CDR3 totals 15 residues. Germline CDR1 and CDR2: LGHDT and YNNKEL (reference sequence). Complete variable domain (other parts from reference TRBV3-1 and TRBJ1-1): DTAVSQTPKYLVTQMGNDKSIKCEQNLGHDTMYWYKQDSKKFLKIMFSYNNKELIINETVPNRFSPKSPDKAHLNLHINSLELGDSAVYFCASSRIGGEGTEAFFGQGTRLTVV.

This clonotype appeared many times. This chain uses TRBV7-9 with TRBJ1-1; tentative D call: TRBD1 (5 bases). The germline V gene has CDR1 SEHNR and CDR2 FQNEAQ (reference sequence). The V end lost 5 bases, the J end lost 0 bases, and 7 bases lay between the germline ends. There are 13 residues in the CDR3. In DNA form, the CDR3 reads TGTGCCAGCAGCACACAGGTGAACACTGAAGCTTTCTTT. Its translation: CASSTQVNTEAFF. The full variable domain, with the rest looked up from reference TRBV7-9 and TRBJ1-1, is DTGVSQNPRHKITKRGQNVTFRCDPISEHNRLYWYRQTLGQGPEFLTYFQNEAQLEKSRLLSDRFSAERPKGSFSTLEIQRTEQGDSAMYLCASSTQVNTEAFFGQGTRLTVV.

This clonotype appeared many times. This chain joins TRBV5-6 and TRBJ1-5, with TRBD1 as a possible D gene (5 bases). This CDR3 is built from 16 residues. In germline, CDR1 is SGHDT, CDR2 YYEEEE. V lost 3 bases and J lost 3, with 16 bases in between. CDR3 in amino acids: CASSSSGRGFNQPQHF. The CDR3 DNA reads TGTGCCAGCAGCTCCTCGGGACGGGGATTCAATCAGCCCCAGCATTTT.

For the CDR3, the DNA is TGTGCCAGCAGTTACCATGGGCAGATCTCTGGGGCCAACGTCCTGACTTTC. This codes for CASSYHGQISGANVLTF. The chain links TRBV6-5 to TRBJ2-6; D unclear. The CDR3 totals 17 residues. Trimming pared 2 bases from V and 0 bases from J, leaving 11 bases between. Germline lookup yields CDR1 MNHEY and CDR2 SVGAGI.

This clonotype was recorded a few times. The V call is TRBV5-5, the J call TRBJ2-7; D not certain. This CDR3 is 18 amino acids long. V lost 1 base, J lost 1 base, and 21 bases lay in between. The V gene's germline CDR1 is SGHKS and CDR2 YYEKEE (reference sequence). CDR3 bases: TGTGCCAGCAGCTTGTACCCGGGCCGGACCCCCGGTTCCTACGAGCAGTACTTC. It specifies CASSLYPGRTPGSYEQYF.

The table lists this clonotype with many counts. The rearrangement uses TRBV5-1 and TRBJ2-7, with TRBD1 as a possible D gene (6 bases). This CDR3 spans 13 amino acids. The ends were cut back, 4 bases at V and 3 bases at J, with 11 bases in the middle. Germline V CDR1 and CDR2: SGHRS, YFSETQ. CDR3 in amino acids: CASSSGQYYEQYF. CDR3 coding DNA: TGCGCCAGCAGCAGCGGACAGTACTACGAGCAGTACTTC.